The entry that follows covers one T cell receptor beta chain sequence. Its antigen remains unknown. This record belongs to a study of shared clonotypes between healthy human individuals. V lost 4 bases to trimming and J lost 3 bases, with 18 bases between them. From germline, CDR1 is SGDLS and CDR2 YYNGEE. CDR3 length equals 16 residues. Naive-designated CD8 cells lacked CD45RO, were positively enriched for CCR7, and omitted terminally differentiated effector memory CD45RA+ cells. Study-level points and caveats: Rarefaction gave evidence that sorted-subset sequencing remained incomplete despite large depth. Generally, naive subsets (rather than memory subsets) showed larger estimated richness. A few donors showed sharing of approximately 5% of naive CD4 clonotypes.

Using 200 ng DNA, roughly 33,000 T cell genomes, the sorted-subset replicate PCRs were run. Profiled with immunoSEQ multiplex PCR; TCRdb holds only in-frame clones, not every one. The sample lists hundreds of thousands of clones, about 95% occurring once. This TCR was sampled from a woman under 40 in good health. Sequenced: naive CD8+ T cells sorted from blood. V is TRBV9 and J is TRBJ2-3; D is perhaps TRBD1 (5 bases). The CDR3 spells CASSNLGAAGTDTQYF. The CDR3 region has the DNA TGTGCCAGCAGCAACCTAGGGGCGGCCGGTACAGATACGCAGTATTTT.